These 17 T cell receptor beta chains were all obtained from the same sample, sequenced in a study of T-cell memory formation after mild COVID-19. A single record per CDR3 protein comes from TCRdb applying MiXCR to the 5' RACE reads. The sample carries approximately 260,000 distinct CDR3 sequences, roughly 15% recorded once. The sequencing input was PBMCs or a T cell subset sorted from them (not recorded which). These receptors all come from a man younger than 30 who had mild COVID-19 (a few samples of this study predate the infection). Cell type and time point are not known.

This clonotype was recorded many times. The gene calls are TRBV24-1 and TRBJ2-1; 12 bases map to TRBD2. With 4 bases clipped from V and 7 bases from J, the junction kept 10 bases outside the gene matches. CDR1 and CDR2 (germline): KGHDR, SFDVKD. This CDR3 comprises 17 residues. The CDR3 nucleotides are TGTGCCACCAGTGACCCGGTAACTAGCGGGGGGAAGAATGAGCAGTTCTTC. Its translation: CATSDPVTSGGKNEQFF.

The gene calls are TRBV18 and TRBJ2-5; D is ambiguous. CDR3 length: 16 residues. The germline V gene encodes CDR1 KGHSH and CDR2 LQKENI. The ends were cut back, 3 bases at V and 2 bases at J, with 16 bases in the middle. The CDR3 spells CASSPDTLGEQETQYF. Written as DNA, the CDR3 is TGTGCCAGCTCACCGGATACCCTAGGAGAGCAAGAGACCCAGTACTTC.

The rearrangement joins TRBV18 to TRBJ2-1; 7 bases agree with TRBD1. The CDR3 runs 15 residues. J gave up 1 base and V 3 bases, and 3 bases lay outside the gene matches. The germline V gene encodes CDR1 KGHSH and CDR2 LQKENI. CDR3 region: CASSPPQGSYNEQFF. CDR3 in DNA: TGTGCCAGCTCACCTCCACAGGGGTCCTACAATGAGCAGTTCTTC.

This clonotype appeared a few times. The chain uses TRBV4-1 and TRBJ2-3; TRBD2 matches at 10 bases. Germline trimming cut 5 bases from V and 5 bases from J; bases unmatched to any gene: 10. The germline gives CDR1 MGHRA, CDR2 YSYEKL. The CDR3 totals 16 residues. CDR3 nucleotide sequence: TGCGCCAGCAGCAACCCACTAGCGGGGAGAAGAGATACGCAGTATTTT. This codes for CASSNPLAGRRDTQYF.

The rearrangement joins TRBV5-4 to TRBJ2-5; D possibly uses TRBD1 or TRBD2 (6 bases each). The germline V gene has CDR1 SGHNT and CDR2 YYREEE (reference sequence). This CDR3 has 15 residues. V lost 0 bases and J 5 bases, leaving 14 bases between the germline ends. The CDR3 region is CASSLAGGPGETQYF. CDR3 sequence (DNA): TGTGCCAGCAGCTTGGCCGGGGGCCCGGGGGAGACCCAGTACTTC.

V and J are TRBV24-1 and TRBJ2-3, with 10 bases aligning to TRBD1. V lost 7 bases to trimming and J lost 6 bases; unmatched junction nucleotides: 3. The CDR3 has 13 residues. CDR1 KGHDR and CDR2 SFDVKD come from the germline V gene. The CDR3 DNA follows: TGTGCCACCAGAGGACAGGGGGTGGATACGCAGTATTTT. It translates to CATRGQGVDTQYF.

V is TRBV20-1 and J is TRBJ1-5, with 7 bases fitting TRBD1. The V and J ends lost 7 bases and 1 base, in that order; junction bases with no gene match: 4. Germline CDR1 and CDR2: DFQATT and SNEGSKA (reference sequence). The CDR3 has 13 residues. The DNA for the CDR3 is TGCAGTGTAGACAGGGCGAGCAATCAGCCCCAGCATTTT. Encoded protein: CSVDRASNQPQHF.

In this sample, this clonotype turned up a few times. The V call is TRBV12-3 or TRBV12-4, the J call TRBJ2-2, with D unresolved. The CDR3 has 15 residues. V lost 5 bases and J lost 1, with 11 bases in between. CDR3 in amino acids: CASSKLMVNTGELFF. CDR3 DNA: TGTGCCAGCAGTAAATTAATGGTGAACACCGGGGAGCTGTTTTTT.

This clonotype was counted ten times or more. J is TRBJ2-4 and V is TRBV2; D is unresolved. CDR1 is SNHLY and CDR2 is FYNNEI in the germline V gene. Trimming removed 10 bases at V and 12 bases at J, with 19 bases between. This CDR3 region has 12 residues. The CDR3 coding sequence is TGTGCCATCGCTCTTACGGAGACAACTCAGTACTTC. This translates into CAIALTETTQYF.

This clonotype was counted between two and nine times. The CDR3 spells CASSVNAGANTGELFF. The CDR3 region has the DNA TGTGCCAGCAGCGTAAATGCGGGGGCGAACACCGGGGAGCTGTTTTTT. The chain combines TRBV9 with TRBJ2-2, with 7 bases aligning to TRBD2. The CDR3 contains 16 residues. V lost 1 base, J lost 0 bases, and 3 bases stayed unmatched. Germline V gene data show CDR1 as SGDLS and CDR2 as YYNGEE.

This chain links TRBV6-1 with TRBJ1-6, with TRBD1 as a possible D gene (6 bases). The length of the CDR3 is 15 residues. The V and J ends lost 8 bases and 7 bases respectively, with 18 bases between them. Germline-derived CDR1 and CDR2 are MNHNS and SASEGT. The CDR3 loop is CASVYSGTRNSPLHF. The CDR3, as DNA: TGTGCCAGCGTCTACTCCGGGACAAGGAATTCACCCCTCCACTTT.

This clonotype was detected only a few times. The V and J genes are TRBV5-1 and TRBJ2-3, with D possibly TRBD1 on 6 matching bases. Germline values: CDR1 SGHRS, CDR2 YFSETQ. Trimming took 0 bases from V and 6 from J, leaving 14 bases between them. This CDR3 has 15 amino acids. CDR3 in amino acids: CASSLAIGRGDTQYF. The DNA of the CDR3 is TGCGCCAGCAGCTTGGCCATTGGTAGGGGGGATACGCAGTATTTT.

J is TRBJ1-4 and V is TRBV11-2, with 8 nucleotides matching TRBD1. Germline V gives CDR1 SGHAT, CDR2 FQNNGV. With 1 base clipped from V and 8 bases from J, the junction kept 9 bases outside the gene matches. This CDR3 has 16 amino acids. The CDR3 protein is CASSLGSLQGGEKLFF. The CDR3 DNA is TGTGCCAGCAGCTTAGGATCCTTACAGGGGGGGGAAAAACTGTTTTTT.

This clonotype was seen a few times. The CDR3 nucleotides read TGTGCCAGCAGCCAAGCCGAGAACTATGGCTACACCTTC. Translated: CASSQAENYGYTF. The V gene is TRBV3-1, the J gene TRBJ1-2, with no clear D. Germline assignment: CDR1 LGHDT and CDR2 YNNKEL (reference sequence). The CDR3 covers 13 residues. The germline V and J ends were trimmed by 1 base and 2 bases, with 5 bases remaining between them.

This clonotype has more than one count but fewer than ten. The V and J genes are TRBV10-3 and TRBJ2-3, with D possibly matching TRBD1 (6 bases). This CDR3 contains 16 residues. Germline assignment: CDR1 ENHRY and CDR2 SYGVKD. Trimming took 2 bases from V and 1 from J, leaving 13 bases between them. The CDR3 sequence: CAISEGARGRTDTQYF. The CDR3 DNA follows: TGTGCCATCAGTGAGGGGGCCAGGGGACGCACAGATACGCAGTATTTT.

The chain is built from TRBV12-3 or TRBV12-4 and TRBJ1-6; 7 bases match TRBD1. This CDR3 contains 16 residues. J gave up 5 bases and V 5 bases, and 9 bases lay outside the gene matches. CDR3 sequence reads: CASSLRTGRDNSPLHF. CDR3 DNA sequence: TGTGCCAGCAGTCTAAGGACAGGCCGAGATAATTCACCCCTCCACTTT.

The chain employs TRBV10-2 and TRBJ2-7; TRBD2 aligns across 12 bases. Germline-derived CDR1 and CDR2 are WSHSY and SAAADI. CDR3 length equals 17 residues. J gave up 0 bases and V 2 bases, and 5 bases lay outside the gene matches. The chain's CDR3 is CASSEGGLAGISYEQYV. The CDR3 coding sequence is TGCGCCAGCAGTGAGGGTGGACTAGCGGGGATCTCCTACGAGCAGTACGTC.